The 28 T cell receptor beta chains listed next were all sequenced from one sample in a study of T cells in women clearing cervical HPV infection. Only in-frame clones appear in the TCRdb table, and some are missing; sequencing was by immunoSEQ multiplex PCR. Its table records roughly 48,000 clones. The source material was blood buffy coat. Source of these receptors: a woman aged 18 to 75 with a cervical HPV16 infection that either progressed to CIN3+ or cleared (not recorded which).

Remarks on this clone: The DNA ends 3 residues before the CDR3 does, and the rest of the CDR3 is filled in from the germline J gene. The chain carries TRBV28 and TRBJ2-3; 13 nucleotides line up with TRBD2. Germline V gene sequence: CDR1 MDHEN, CDR2 SYDVKM. V gave up 5 bases and J gave up 6 bases; unmatched junction bases: 8. This CDR3 is built from 16 residues. The CDR3 is CASSTTSGRAVDTQYF. The CDR3 DNA, read in part, is TGTGCCAGCAGTACTACTAGCGGGAGGGCCGTGGATACG.

CDR3 DNA, as far as it was read: TGTGCCAGTAGTTCGAGTGGGACCCGGGACACCTCCTACGAG. Translating it yields CASSSSGTRDTSYE. The whole CDR3 protein is CASSSSGTRDTSYEQYF. The genes are TRBV19 and TRBJ2-7; a possible D gene is TRBD1 (6 bases). The CDR3 is cut off 3 residues early in the read; its end comes from the germline J gene. CDR3 length: 17 residues. Germline lookup yields CDR1 LNHDA and CDR2 SQIVND (reference sequence). With 5 bases removed from V and 0 bases from J, the gap between germline ends came to 20 bases.

With respect to this clone: The read halts 3 residues ahead of the CDR3 end, with the missing end drawn from the germline J gene. The chain carries TRBV2 and TRBJ2-1; 12 positions match TRBD2. The CDR3 is 18 amino acids. V shed 6 bases, J shed 0 bases, and the junction held 9 bases outside the gene matches. Germline V gives CDR1 SNHLY, CDR2 FYNNEI. CDR3 in amino acids: CASRSRLAGATSYNEQFF. The DNA read from the CDR3 is TGTGCCAGCAGGTCGAGACTAGCGGGAGCTACCTCCTACAATGAG.

Turning to this clone: The CDR3 end lies 3 residues beyond the end of the read and is filled in from the germline J gene. The chain joins TRBV9 to TRBJ2-5, with D possibly TRBD2 on 6 matching bases. The CDR3 is 14 amino acids. CDR1 is SGDLS, CDR2 YYNGEE, per germline. V dropped 4 bases and J dropped 1 base, with 11 bases sitting between them. The CDR3 sequence is CASSLDGGQETQYF. Partial CDR3 DNA: TGTGCCAGCAGCCTCGACGGGGGCCAAGAGACC.

As regards this clone: The read falls 3 residues short of the CDR3 end, and the missing part is taken from the germline J gene. The V and J genes are TRBV6-2 or TRBV6-3 and TRBJ2-2; TRBD2 agrees at 8 bases. The CDR3 covers 16 residues. J gave up 4 bases and V 8 bases, and 12 bases lay outside the gene matches. CDR1 and CDR2 (germline): MNHEY, SVGEGT. This CDR3 reads CASHPGAGVPTGELFF. CDR3 DNA, as far as it was read: TGTGCCAGCCATCCCGGAGCGGGGGTACCCACCGGGGAG.

Note on this clone: Read data end 3 residues before the CDR3 end; the end is taken from the germline J gene. V gene TRBV20-1 combines with J gene TRBJ2-6; 7 nucleotides line up with TRBD1. Trimming took 2 bases from V and 0 from J; bases not matched to a gene: 7. This CDR3 region has 17 residues. CDR1 is DFQATT, CDR2 SNEGSKA, per germline (reference sequence). The DNA read from the CDR3 is TGCAGTGCTAGAACCGGACAGGCCCGCTCTGGGGCCAACGTC. This sequence encodes CSARTGQARSGANV. The full CDR3 sequence reads CSARTGQARSGANVLTF.

For this clone: Read sequence stops 3 residues before the CDR3 end, and the germline J gene provides the missing end. The rearrangement joins TRBV6-2 or TRBV6-3 to TRBJ2-7; D not certain. V lost 3 bases to trimming and J lost 1 base, with 4 bases between them. Germline V lookup: CDR1 MNHEY, CDR2 SVGEGT. The CDR3 extends over 12 amino acids. CDR3 loop: CASSYRSYEQYF. The sequenced part of the CDR3 DNA is TGTGCCAGCAGTTATCGGTCCTACGAG.

Remarks on this clone: With the read ending 3 residues before the CDR3 end, the germline J gene is used to fill in that end. V usage is TRBV18 and J usage is TRBJ2-1; a possible D gene is TRBD2 (5 bases). Germline CDR1 reads KGHSH; CDR2 reads LQKENI. This CDR3 contains 13 residues. V shed 5 bases and J shed 6 bases, with 11 bases lying between them. Here the CDR3 reads CASSATSSNEQFF. Incomplete CDR3 DNA: TGTGCCAGCTCAGCCACTAGTTCCAATGAG. The full variable domain, in which reference TRBV18 and TRBJ2-1 provide the parts outside the CDR3, is NAGVMQNPRHLVRRRGQEARLRCSPMKGHSHVYWYRQLPEEGLKFMVYLQKENIIDESGMPKERFSAEFPKEGPSILRIQQVVRGDSAAYFCASSATSSNEQFFGPGTRLTVL.

As for this clone: The read ends 3 residues before the CDR3 terminus; that terminus is restored from the germline J gene. This chain uses TRBV7-2 with TRBJ1-2; possible D gene TRBD1, 6 bases. Germline V gene lookup returns CDR1 SGHTA and CDR2 FQGNSA. The CDR3 sequence is 14 residues long. Incomplete CDR3 DNA: TGTGCCAGCAGCTCACAGGGTGCCCTGGGCGGC. This translates into CASSSQGALGG. The CDR3 reads in full as CASSSQGALGGYTF.

The sequenced CDR3 bases are TGTGCCAGCAGTGATTTAGGACAGAGCACAGATACG. Translating gives CASSDLGQSTDT. The complete CDR3 sequence is CASSDLGQSTDTQYF. The V call is TRBV2, the J call TRBJ2-3; possibly TRBD1 for D (6 bases). The read comes to an end 3 residues before the CDR3 does, leaving the germline J gene to fill in the end. V was pared by 3 bases and J by 0 bases, with 10 bases between. The CDR3 runs to 15 residues. CDR1 and CDR2 (germline): SNHLY, FYNNEI. Combining the CDR3 with reference TRBV2 and TRBJ2-3 gives the whole variable domain EPEVTQTPSHQVTQMGQEVILRCVPISNHLYFYWYRQILGQKVEFLVSFYNNEISEKSEIFDDQFSVERPDGSNFTLKIRSTKLEDSAMYFCASSDLGQSTDTQYFGPGTRLTVL.

As to this clone: The read ends 3 residues early relative to the CDR3; the germline J gene fills the gap. The chain carries TRBV29-1 and TRBJ2-2; 11 bases align to TRBD2. Germline lookup yields CDR1 SQVTM and CDR2 ANQGSEA. This CDR3 is 15 amino acids long. Germline trimming cut 4 bases from V and 4 bases from J; bases unmatched to any gene: 5. The sequenced CDR3 bases are TGCAGCGTTGCCGGGACTAGCGGACTCACCGGGGAG. Translating gives CSVAGTSGLTGE. Given in full, the CDR3 is CSVAGTSGLTGELFF.

As to this clone: The read comes to an end 3 residues before the CDR3 does, leaving the germline J gene to fill in the end. The rearrangement links TRBV19 to TRBJ2-5, with 9 bases lining up with TRBD2. V was pared by 7 bases and J by 3 bases, with 9 bases of the junction left unmatched. Looked up from germline, CDR1 is LNHDA and CDR2 is SQIVND (reference sequence). The CDR3 spans 15 residues. Partial CDR3 DNA: TGTGCCAGTACCTCAGTAGCGGGAGTGGAAGAGACC. Translated, it gives CASTSVAGVEET. The whole CDR3 sequence reads CASTSVAGVEETQYF. The entire variable domain, with the rest obtained from reference TRBV19 and TRBJ2-5, is as follows: DGGITQSPKYLFRKEGQNVTLSCEQNLNHDAMYWYRQDPGQGLRLIYYSQIVNDFQKGDIAEGYSVSREKKESFPLTVTSAQKNPTAFYLCASTSVAGVEETQYFGPGTRLLVL.

The sequenced CDR3 bases are TGTGCCAGCAGTTCGACTAGCGGGAGGACAGATACG. This codes for CASSSTSGRTDT. The whole CDR3 region reads CASSSTSGRTDTQYF. This rearrangement joins TRBV11-2 to TRBJ2-3, with 13 bases identical to TRBD2. The missing CDR3 end, 3 residues past where the read stops, is filled in from the germline J gene. The V gene end was trimmed by 6 bases and the J gene end by 3 bases; junction bases not matched to a gene: 3. The CDR3 is 15 residues long. Germline V gene lookup returns CDR1 SGHAT and CDR2 FQNNGV.

In the case of this clone: The read terminates 3 residues ahead of where the CDR3 ends, so the germline J gene completes it. The chain employs TRBV28 and TRBJ2-7, with D perhaps TRBD1 (5 bases). From germline, CDR1 is MDHEN and CDR2 SYDVKM. The CDR3 spans 14 residues. Between the trimmed V and J ends, which lost 7 bases and 2 bases, there was a span of 15 bases. The sequenced part of the CDR3 DNA is TGTGCCAGCACCCTAACTGGCAGGGCCTACGAG. Its protein product is CASTLTGRAYE. The complete CDR3 reads CASTLTGRAYEQYF.

In the case of this clone: The observed sequence ends 3 residues before the CDR3 terminus, with the missing tail filled in from the germline J gene. This rearrangement joins TRBV5-1 to TRBJ2-5; D is undetermined. Trimming removed 0 bases at V and 1 base at J, with 4 bases between. The germline gives CDR1 SGHRS, CDR2 YFSETQ. The CDR3 sequence is 13 residues long. CDR3 amino acids: CASSLDSQETQYF. Partial CDR3 DNA: TGCGCCAGCAGCTTGGACAGCCAAGAGACC.

With regard to this clone: Read sequence stops 3 residues before the CDR3 end, and the germline J gene provides the missing end. The chain links TRBV11-2 to TRBJ2-1, with a weak D call TRBD1 (6 bases). This CDR3 has 13 amino acids. V was cut by 5 bases and J by 9 bases, with 14 bases left in between. Germline V lookup: CDR1 SGHAT, CDR2 FQNNGV. CDR3 DNA (partial): TGTGCCAGCAGCCAGGGGTATTCTGGTGAG. This translates into CASSQGYSGE. The CDR3 as a whole reads CASSQGYSGEQFF.

On this clone itself: With the read ending 3 residues before the CDR3 end, the germline J gene is used to fill in that end. The rearrangement joins TRBV20-1 to TRBJ2-7; 7 positions match TRBD1. The CDR3 is made up of 15 amino acids. Per the germline V gene, CDR1 is DFQATT and CDR2 is SNEGSKA (reference sequence). V shed 2 bases, J shed 2 bases, and the junction held 9 bases outside the gene matches. CDR3 residues: CSARKQGTSPYEQYF. The DNA read from the CDR3 is TGCAGTGCTAGAAAACAGGGGACCTCTCCCTACGAG.

With respect to this clone: The read falls 3 residues short of the CDR3 end, and the missing part is taken from the germline J gene. This chain joins TRBV2 and TRBJ2-4, with TRBD2 as a possible D gene (6 bases). V was shortened by 3 bases and J by 9 bases, with 12 bases between the two germline ends. CDR3 length: 13 residues. The germline V gene has CDR1 SNHLY and CDR2 FYNNEI. Here the CDR3 reads CASSEGAGSIQYF. Incomplete CDR3 DNA: TGTGCCAGCAGTGAGGGTGCGGGGAGCATT. The entire variable domain, with the rest obtained from reference TRBV2 and TRBJ2-4, is as follows: EPEVTQTPSHQVTQMGQEVILRCVPISNHLYFYWYRQILGQKVEFLVSFYNNEISEKSEIFDDQFSVERPDGSNFTLKIRSTKLEDSAMYFCASSEGAGSIQYFGAGTRLSVL.

Worth noting for this clone: The read ends 3 residues before the CDR3 terminus; that terminus is restored from the germline J gene. The rearrangement uses TRBV19 and TRBJ2-3; 9 nucleotides agree with TRBD2. The CDR3 runs to 15 residues. Germline V gives CDR1 LNHDA, CDR2 SQIVND (reference sequence). V was pared by 11 bases and J by 2 bases, with 11 bases of the junction left unmatched. The sequenced part of the CDR3 DNA is TGTGCCGCCTCGGCGGGGGGGTTGGCCACAGATACG. It yields the protein CAASAGGLATDT. The full CDR3 sequence reads CAASAGGLATDTQYF.

The CDR3 is CASRSGTGGTQYF. The CDR3 DNA, read in part, is TGTGCCAGCAGATCTGGGACAGGGGGGACC. This chain uses TRBV7-3 with TRBJ2-5; 11 positions agree with TRBD1. The missing CDR3 end, 3 residues past where the read stops, is filled in from the germline J gene. The CDR3 totals 13 residues. CDR1 is SGHTA, CDR2 FQGTGA, per germline. The V segment lost 6 bases and the J segment 7 bases; nucleotides outside the gene matches: 4. The whole variable domain, remainder taken from reference TRBV7-3 and TRBJ2-5, is GAGVSQTPSNKVTEKGKYVELRCDPISGHTALYWYRQSLGQGPEFLIYFQGTGAADDSGLPNDRFFAVRPEGSVSTLKIQRTERGDSAVYLCASRSGTGGTQYFGPGTRLLVL.

As concerns this clone: The read stops 3 residues short of the end of the CDR3; the missing end is completed from the germline J gene. This chain links TRBV7-2 with TRBJ2-6; D is undetermined. CDR1 is SGHTA and CDR2 is FQGNSA in the germline V gene. Trimming removed 2 bases from V and 4 bases from J, with 6 bases in between. This CDR3 is built from 14 residues. The CDR3 reads CASSLSMGANVLTF. CDR3 DNA (partial): TGTGCCAGCAGCTTATCTATGGGGGCCAACGTC.

Points on this clone: The CDR3 extends 3 residues past the end of the read, so its final part is completed from the germline J gene. J is TRBJ2-7 and V is TRBV7-8; possibly TRBD2 for D (6 bases). The germline gives CDR1 SGHVS, CDR2 FQNEAQ. The CDR3 runs 16 residues. V was cut by 5 bases and J by 0 bases, with 17 bases left in between. CDR3 DNA, as far as it was read: TGTGCCAGCAGCCCCTCTGGGGGGTATAACTCCTACGAG. Translation gives CASSPSGGYNSYE. The complete CDR3 protein is CASSPSGGYNSYEQYF.

Worth noting for this clone: Read coverage stops 3 residues before the CDR3 terminus; the germline J gene supplies the remainder. The rearrangement uses TRBV19 and TRBJ2-1; 13 positions agree with TRBD2. The ends lost 6 bases at V and 9 bases at J; junction bases unmatched: 5. From germline, CDR1 is LNHDA and CDR2 SQIVND (reference sequence). The CDR3 runs to 14 residues. The sequenced CDR3 bases are TGTGCCAGTAGGGGGACTAGCGGGATTGGTGAG. Translating gives CASRGTSGIGE. The CDR3 in its entirety is CASRGTSGIGEQFF.

The covered CDR3 bases are TGTGCCAGCGAGGAGGCTAGCGGAGCCTCCTACAATGAG. It is translated as CASEEASGASYNE. The whole CDR3 protein is CASEEASGASYNEQFF. V gene TRBV28 combines with J gene TRBJ2-1, with TRBD2 matching 7 bases. The read gets to within 3 residues of the CDR3 end, and the germline J gene fills in the rest. This CDR3 contains 16 residues. Germline trimming cut 8 bases from V and 0 bases from J; bases unmatched to any gene: 10. The germline V gene encodes CDR1 MDHEN and CDR2 SYDVKM.

On this clone itself: The read stops 3 residues short of the end of the CDR3; the missing end is completed from the germline J gene. The rearrangement joins TRBV18 to TRBJ1-3; D possibly corresponds to TRBD1 (6 bases). V dropped 4 bases and J dropped 8 bases, with 15 bases sitting between them. The CDR3 covers 14 residues. Per germline, CDR1 KGHSH and CDR2 LQKENI. The CDR3 bases that were read are TGTGCCAGCTCACTGGGGGCTTCTGTAGACACC. It is translated as CASSLGASVDT. The full CDR3 protein is CASSLGASVDTIYF.

Turning to this clone: The read ends 3 residues shy of where the CDR3 ends; the end is completed using the germline J gene. The chain couples TRBV19 to TRBJ2-7; possibly TRBD1 for D (6 bases). V lost 6 bases and J 1 base, leaving 13 bases between the germline ends. CDR3 length equals 14 residues. Germline assignment: CDR1 LNHDA and CDR2 SQIVND (reference sequence). Partial CDR3 DNA: TGTGCCAGTAGGGGGACACGTACATCCTACGAG. This codes for CASRGTRTSYE. The CDR3 in its entirety is CASRGTRTSYEQYF.

In regard to this clone: Read data end 3 residues before the CDR3 end; the end is taken from the germline J gene. The chain carries TRBV20-1 and TRBJ1-5; 8 bases match TRBD1. V lost 5 bases, J lost 0 bases, and 9 bases stayed unmatched. Germline CDR1 is DFQATT and CDR2 is SNEGSKA (reference sequence). This CDR3 has 16 amino acids. This CDR3 reads CSAYTRGQGSNQPQHF. The sequenced part of the CDR3 DNA is TGCAGTGCTTATACCAGGGGGCAAGGTAGCAATCAGCCC.

With regard to this clone: The DNA ends 3 residues before the CDR3 does, and the rest of the CDR3 is filled in from the germline J gene. The rearrangement joins TRBV6-2 or TRBV6-3 to TRBJ1-6; TRBD1 matches 11 bases. The V gene's germline CDR1 is MNHEY and CDR2 SVGEGT. The CDR3 covers 15 residues. The V gene end was trimmed by 8 bases and the J gene end by 9 bases; junction bases not matched to a gene: 9. The CDR3 here is CASWKGQGVFSPLHF. The CDR3 bases that were read are TGTGCCAGCTGGAAGGGACAGGGGGTCTTTTCACCC.